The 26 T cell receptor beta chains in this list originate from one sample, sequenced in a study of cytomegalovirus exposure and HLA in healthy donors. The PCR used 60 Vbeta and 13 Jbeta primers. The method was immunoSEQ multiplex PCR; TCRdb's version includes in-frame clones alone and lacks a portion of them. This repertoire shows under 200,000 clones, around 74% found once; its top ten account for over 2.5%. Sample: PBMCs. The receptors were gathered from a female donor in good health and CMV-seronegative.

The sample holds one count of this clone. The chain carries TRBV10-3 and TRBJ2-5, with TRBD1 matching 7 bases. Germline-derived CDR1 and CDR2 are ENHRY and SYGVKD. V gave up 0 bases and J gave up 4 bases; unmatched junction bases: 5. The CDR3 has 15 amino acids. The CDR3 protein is CAISESPRTGETQYF. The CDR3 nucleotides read TGTGCCATCAGTGAGTCGCCTAGGACAGGAGAGACCCAGTACTTC.

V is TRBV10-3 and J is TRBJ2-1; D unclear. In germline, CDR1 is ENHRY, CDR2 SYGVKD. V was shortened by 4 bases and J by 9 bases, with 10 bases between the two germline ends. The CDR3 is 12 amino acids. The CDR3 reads CAISALRLEQFF. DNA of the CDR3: TGTGCCATCAGTGCACTCCGCCTTGAGCAGTTCTTC.

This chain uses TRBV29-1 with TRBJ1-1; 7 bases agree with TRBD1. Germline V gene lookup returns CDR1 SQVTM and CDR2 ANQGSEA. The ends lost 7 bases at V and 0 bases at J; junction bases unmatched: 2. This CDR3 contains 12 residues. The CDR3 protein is CSADRVNTEAFF. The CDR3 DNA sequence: TGCAGCGCCGACAGGGTGAACACTGAAGCTTTCTTT.

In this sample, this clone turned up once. CDR3 sequence: CAWSWGLQNTEAFF. The CDR3 DNA is TGTGCCTGGAGTTGGGGACTTCAGAACACTGAAGCTTTCTTT. The V gene is TRBV30, the J gene TRBJ1-1, with D maybe TRBD1 (5 bases). CDR1 is GTSNPN and CDR2 is SVGIG in the germline V gene (reference sequence). This CDR3 spans 14 amino acids. V was pared by 2 bases and J by 1 base, with 11 bases between.

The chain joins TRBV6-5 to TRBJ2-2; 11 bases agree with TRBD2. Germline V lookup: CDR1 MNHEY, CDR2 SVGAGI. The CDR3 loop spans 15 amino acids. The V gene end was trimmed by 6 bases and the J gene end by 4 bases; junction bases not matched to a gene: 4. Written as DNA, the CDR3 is TGTGCCAGCAGCTGGGGGACTAGCGGCACCGGGGAGCTGTTTTTT. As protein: CASSWGTSGTGELFF.

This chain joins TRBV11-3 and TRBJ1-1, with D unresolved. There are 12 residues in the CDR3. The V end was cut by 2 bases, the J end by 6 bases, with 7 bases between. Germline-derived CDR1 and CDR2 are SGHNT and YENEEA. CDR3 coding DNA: TGTGCCAGCAGCTTAAATGAGGCTGAAGCTTTCTTT. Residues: CASSLNEAEAFF.

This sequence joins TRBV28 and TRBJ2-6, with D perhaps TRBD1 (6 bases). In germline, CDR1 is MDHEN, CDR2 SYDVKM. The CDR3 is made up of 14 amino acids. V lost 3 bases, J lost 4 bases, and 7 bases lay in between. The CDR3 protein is CASSFRGGANVLTF. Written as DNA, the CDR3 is TGTGCCAGCAGTTTCAGGGGAGGGGCCAACGTCCTGACTTTC.

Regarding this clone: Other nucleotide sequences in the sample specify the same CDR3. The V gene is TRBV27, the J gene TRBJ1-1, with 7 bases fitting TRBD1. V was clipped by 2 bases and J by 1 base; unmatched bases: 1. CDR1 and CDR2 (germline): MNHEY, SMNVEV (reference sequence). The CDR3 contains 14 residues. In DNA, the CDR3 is TGTGCCAGCAGTTTAAGGGGGCCGAACACTGAAGCTTTCTTT. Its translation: CASSLRGPNTEAFF.

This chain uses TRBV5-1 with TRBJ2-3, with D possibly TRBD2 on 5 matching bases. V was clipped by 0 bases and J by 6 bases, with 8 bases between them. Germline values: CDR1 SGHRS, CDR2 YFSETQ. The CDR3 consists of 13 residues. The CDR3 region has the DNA TGCGCCAGCAGCTTGGAGGAGGTGGATACGCAGTATTTT. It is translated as CASSLEEVDTQYF. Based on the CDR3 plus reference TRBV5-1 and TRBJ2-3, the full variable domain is KAGVTQTPRYLIKTRGQQVTLSCSPISGHRSVSWYQQTPGQGLQFLFEYFSETQRNKGNFPGRFSGRQFSNSRSEMNVSTLELGDSALYLCASSLEEVDTQYFGPGTRLTVL.

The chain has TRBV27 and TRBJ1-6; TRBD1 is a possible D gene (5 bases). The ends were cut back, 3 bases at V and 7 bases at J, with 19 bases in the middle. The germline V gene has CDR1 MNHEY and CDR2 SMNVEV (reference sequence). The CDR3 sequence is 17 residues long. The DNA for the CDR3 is TGTGCCAGCAGTTTCCGAAGGGGAGGGGACCTCAATTCACCCCTCCACTTT. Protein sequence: CASSFRRGGDLNSPLHF.

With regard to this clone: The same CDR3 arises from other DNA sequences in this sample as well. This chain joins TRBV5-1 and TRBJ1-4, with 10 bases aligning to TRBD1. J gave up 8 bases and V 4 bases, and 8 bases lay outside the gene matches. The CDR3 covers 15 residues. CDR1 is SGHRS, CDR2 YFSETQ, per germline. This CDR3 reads CASSVGTGVKEKLFF. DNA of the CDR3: TGCGCCAGCAGCGTCGGGACAGGGGTCAAAGAAAAACTGTTTTTT. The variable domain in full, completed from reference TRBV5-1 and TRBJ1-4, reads KAGVTQTPRYLIKTRGQQVTLSCSPISGHRSVSWYQQTPGQGLQFLFEYFSETQRNKGNFPGRFSGRQFSNSRSEMNVSTLELGDSALYLCASSVGTGVKEKLFFGSGTQLSVL.

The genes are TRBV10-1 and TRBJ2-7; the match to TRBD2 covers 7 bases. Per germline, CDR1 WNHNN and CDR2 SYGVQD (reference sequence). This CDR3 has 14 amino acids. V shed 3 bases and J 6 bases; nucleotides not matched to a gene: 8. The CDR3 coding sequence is TGCGCCAGCAGTGAAGGGCGGGAGCTTGTCGAGCAGTACTTC. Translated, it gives CASSEGRELVEQYF.

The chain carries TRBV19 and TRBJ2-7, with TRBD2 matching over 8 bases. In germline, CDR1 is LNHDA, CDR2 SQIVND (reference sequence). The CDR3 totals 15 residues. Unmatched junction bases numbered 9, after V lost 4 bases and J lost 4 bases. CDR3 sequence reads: CASSTATSEVYEQYF. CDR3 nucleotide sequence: TGTGCCAGTAGTACCGCGACTAGCGAGGTATACGAGCAGTACTTC.

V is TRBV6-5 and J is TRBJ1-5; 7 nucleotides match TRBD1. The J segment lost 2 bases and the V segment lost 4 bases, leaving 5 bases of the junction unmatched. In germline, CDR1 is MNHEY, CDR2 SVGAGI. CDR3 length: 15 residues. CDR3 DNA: TGTGCCAGCAGTTCTTCCGACAGGGGCAATCAGCCCCAGCATTTT. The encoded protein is CASSSSDRGNQPQHF.

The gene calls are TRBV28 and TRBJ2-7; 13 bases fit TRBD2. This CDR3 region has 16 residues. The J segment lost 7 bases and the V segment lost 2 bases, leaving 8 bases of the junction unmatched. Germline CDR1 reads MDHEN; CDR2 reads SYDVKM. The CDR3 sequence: CASSLPGLAGSREQYF. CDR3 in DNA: TGTGCCAGCAGTTTACCGGGACTAGCGGGGTCGCGGGAGCAGTACTTC. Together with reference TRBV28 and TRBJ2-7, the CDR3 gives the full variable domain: DVKVTQSSRYLVKRTGEKVFLECVQDMDHENMFWYRQDPGLGLRLIYFSYDVKMKEKGDIPEGYSVSREKKERFSLILESASTNQTSMYLCASSLPGLAGSREQYFGPGTRLTVT.

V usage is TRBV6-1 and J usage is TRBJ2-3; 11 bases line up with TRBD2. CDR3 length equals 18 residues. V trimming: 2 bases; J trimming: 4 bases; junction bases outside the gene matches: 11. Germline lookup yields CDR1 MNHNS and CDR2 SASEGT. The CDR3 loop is CASSEKLAGAGGPDTQYF. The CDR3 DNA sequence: TGTGCCAGCAGTGAAAAACTAGCGGGGGCCGGGGGTCCAGATACGCAGTATTTT.

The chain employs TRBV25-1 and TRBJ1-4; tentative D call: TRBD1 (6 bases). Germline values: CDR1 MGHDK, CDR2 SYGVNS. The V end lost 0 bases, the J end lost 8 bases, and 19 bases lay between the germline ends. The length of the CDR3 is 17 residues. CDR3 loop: CASSEYTGGGRKEKLFF. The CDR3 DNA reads TGTGCCAGCAGTGAATATACGGGTGGGGGCCGCAAGGAAAAACTGTTTTTT.

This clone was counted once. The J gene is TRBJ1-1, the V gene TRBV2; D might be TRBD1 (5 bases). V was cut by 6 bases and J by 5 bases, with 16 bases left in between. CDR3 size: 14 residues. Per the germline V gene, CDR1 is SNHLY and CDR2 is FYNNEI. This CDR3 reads CASSRLGAGTEAFF. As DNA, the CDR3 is TGTGCCAGCAGCAGACTTGGGGCCGGGACTGAAGCTTTCTTT.

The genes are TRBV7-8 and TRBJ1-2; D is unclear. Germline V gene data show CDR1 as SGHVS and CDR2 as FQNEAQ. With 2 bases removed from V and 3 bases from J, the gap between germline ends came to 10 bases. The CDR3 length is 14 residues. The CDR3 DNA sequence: TGTGCCAGCAGCTTAAGAGGGCGCTACTATGGCTACACCTTC. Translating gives CASSLRGRYYGYTF.

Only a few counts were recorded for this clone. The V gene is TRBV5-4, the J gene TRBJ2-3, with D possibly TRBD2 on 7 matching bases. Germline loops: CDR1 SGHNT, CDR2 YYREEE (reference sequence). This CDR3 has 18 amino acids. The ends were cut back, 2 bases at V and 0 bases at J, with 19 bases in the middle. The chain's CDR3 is CASSFGLGGRHSTDTQYF. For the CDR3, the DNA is TGTGCCAGCAGCTTCGGACTAGGGGGGAGGCATAGCACAGATACGCAGTATTTT.

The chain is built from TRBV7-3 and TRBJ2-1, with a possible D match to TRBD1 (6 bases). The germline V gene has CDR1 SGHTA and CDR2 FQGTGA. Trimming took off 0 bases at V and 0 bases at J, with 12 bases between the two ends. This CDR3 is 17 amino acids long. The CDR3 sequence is CASSLTGAPSSYNEQFF. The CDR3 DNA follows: TGTGCCAGCAGCTTAACGGGGGCACCGAGCTCCTACAATGAGCAGTTCTTC.

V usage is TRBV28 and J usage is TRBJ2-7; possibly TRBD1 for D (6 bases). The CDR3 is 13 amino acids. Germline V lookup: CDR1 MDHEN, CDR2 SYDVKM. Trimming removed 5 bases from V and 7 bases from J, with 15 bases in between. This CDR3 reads CASSAPGVWEQYF. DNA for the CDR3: TGTGCCAGCAGTGCCCCAGGGGTGTGGGAGCAGTACTTC.

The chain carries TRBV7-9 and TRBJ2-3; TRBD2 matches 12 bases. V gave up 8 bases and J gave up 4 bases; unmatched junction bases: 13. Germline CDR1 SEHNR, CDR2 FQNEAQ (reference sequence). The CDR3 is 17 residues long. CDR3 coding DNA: TGTGCCAGCGGGTGGCTAGCGGGGGGGCCTTGGGCAGATACGCAGTATTTT. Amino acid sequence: CASGWLAGGPWADTQYF.

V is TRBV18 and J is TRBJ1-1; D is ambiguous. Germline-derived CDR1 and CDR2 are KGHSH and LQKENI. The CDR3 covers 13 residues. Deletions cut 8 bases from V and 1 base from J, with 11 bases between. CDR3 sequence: CASLGSRNTEAFF. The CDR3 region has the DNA TGTGCCAGCCTAGGGAGCCGGAACACTGAAGCTTTCTTT.

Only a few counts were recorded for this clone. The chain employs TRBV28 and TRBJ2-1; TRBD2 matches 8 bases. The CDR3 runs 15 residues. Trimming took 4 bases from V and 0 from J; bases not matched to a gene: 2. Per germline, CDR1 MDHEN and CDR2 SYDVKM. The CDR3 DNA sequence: TGTGCCAGCAGTTCCGGGACTAGCTCCTACAATGAGCAGTTCTTC. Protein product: CASSSGTSSYNEQFF.

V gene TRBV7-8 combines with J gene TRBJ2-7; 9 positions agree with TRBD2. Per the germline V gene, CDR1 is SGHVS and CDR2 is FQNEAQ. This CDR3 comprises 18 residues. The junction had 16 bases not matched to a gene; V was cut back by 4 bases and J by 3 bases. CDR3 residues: CASSSPRGTAGGFYEQYF. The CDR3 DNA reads TGTGCCAGCAGCTCCCCCCGAGGGACCGCGGGGGGGTTCTACGAGCAGTACTTC.